A selection of T cell receptor beta chains follows, all from one sample in a study of OX40 agonist ivuxolimab in advanced cancers. The data were produced by immunoSEQ multiplex PCR, yet TCRdb's version contains in-frame clones alone and is incomplete. The repertoire holds some 54,000 clones, approximately 80% seen once, with about 6% in the top ten. The sample consisted of CD4+ or CD8+ T cells sorted from blood, taken in a trial of the OX40 agonist ivuxolimab. These receptors originate from an adult with an advanced solid tumor such as melanoma, head and neck, liver or kidney cancer. CDR3s include the opening cysteine and the closing phenylalanine or tryptophan. D genes are given only for firm matches. Clone sizes are given selectively: once, few, many, or a class where the clone is expanded.

D: NA
V: TRBV9
J: TRBJ1-2
size: NA
DNA: TGTGCCAGCAGCGTAGCTACGCGACAGTCCCCTAACTATGGCTACACCTTC
CDR3: CASSVATRQSPNYGYTF

D: NA
V: TRBV19
J: TRBJ1-1
size: NA
DNA: TGTGCCAGTACCGGAGGGTACATGAACACTGAAGCTTTCTTT
CDR3: CASTGGYMNTEAFF

D: TRBD2
V: TRBV19
J: TRBJ2-7
size: NA
DNA: TGTGCCAGTAAGAAGCGGGAGGGGTCGTACGAGCAGTACTTC
CDR3: CASKKREGSYEQYF

D: TRBD1
V: TRBV6-6
J: TRBJ1-2
size: few
DNA: TGTGCCAGCATACGGACAGGTGCGAACTATGGCTACACCTTC
CDR3: CASIRTGANYGYTF

D: NA
V: TRBV5-1
J: TRBJ2-3
size: NA
DNA: TGCGCCAGCAGCCTGGCTTCTATCACAGATACGCAGTATTTT
CDR3: CASSLASITDTQYF

D: TRBD1
V: TRBV5-1
J: TRBJ1-1
size: NA
DNA: TGCGCCAGCAGCTTGGAAGGGGGCGCGACTGAAGCTTTCTTT
CDR3: CASSLEGGATEAFF

D: NA
V: TRBV28
J: TRBJ1-2
size: NA
DNA: TGTGCCAGCAGTTTTGTTTTGGGGGGCGCGGACTACACCTTC
CDR3: CASSFVLGGADYTF

D: NA
V: TRBV7-9
J: TRBJ1-1
size: NA
DNA: TGTGCCAGCAGCTCCAGCCGAAGTGGGAGTGAAGCTTTCTTT
CDR3: CASSSSRSGSEAFF

D: TRBD1
V: TRBV6-4
J: TRBJ1-1
size: NA
DNA: TGTGCCAGCAGGCCCCACCGCGGGACAGGGTATGTTTCCACTGAAGCTTTCTTT
CDR3: CASRPHRGTGYVSTEAFF

D: NA
V: TRBV27
J: TRBJ2-3
size: NA
DNA: TGTGCCAGCAGTCCAGACAGGGAGCGGGGAGATACGCAGTATTTT
CDR3: CASSPDRERGDTQYF

D: NA
V: TRBV18
J: TRBJ1-4
size: NA
DNA: TGTGCCAGCTCACCGTGGCAGGGGGAAAAACTGTTTTTT
CDR3: CASSPWQGEKLFF

D: TRBD2
V: TRBV29-1
J: TRBJ2-1
size: NA
DNA: TGCAGCGTCCGAAGCGGGGGGCGAACCCTCTACAATGAGCAGTTCTTC
CDR3: CSVRSGGRTLYNEQFF

D: NA
V: TRBV19
J: TRBJ1-1
size: once
DNA: TGTGCCAGTAGTATCAATGGCAGGGGAGAGACTGAAGCTTTCTTT
CDR3: CASSINGRGETEAFF

D: NA
V: TRBV5-6
J: TRBJ1-6
size: NA
DNA: TGTGCCAGCAGCCAGGACCTCAACCGTTATAATTCACCCCTCCACTTT
CDR3: CASSQDLNRYNSPLHF

D: TRBD1
V: TRBV7-9
J: TRBJ1-1
size: medium-sized
DNA: TGTGCCAGCAGCTGGACAGGGAGCACTGAAGCTTTCTTT
CDR3: CASSWTGSTEAFF

D: NA
V: TRBV2
J: TRBJ1-2
size: NA
DNA: TGTGCCAGCAGTGAATGGGGGGCTCGGTATGGCTACACCTTC
CDR3: CASSEWGARYGYTF

D: TRBD1
V: TRBV5-1
J: TRBJ1-1
size: few
DNA: TGCGCCAGCAGCCTTTTACAGGGGGGAACTGAAGCTTTCTTT
CDR3: CASSLLQGGTEAFF

D: NA
V: TRBV29-1
J: TRBJ1-2
size: NA
DNA: TGCAGCGTCGGTACAGGGACTAACTATGGCTACACCTTC
CDR3: CSVGTGTNYGYTF

D: NA
V: TRBV7-8
J: TRBJ1-3
size: NA
DNA: TGTGCCAGCAGCTTCGGCGACCCCTCTGGAAACACCATATATTTT
CDR3: CASSFGDPSGNTIYF

D: TRBD1
V: TRBV11-2
J: TRBJ1-2
size: NA
DNA: TGTGCCAGCAGCACACGGACAGGGATAAGCTATGGCTACACCTTC
CDR3: CASSTRTGISYGYTF

D: NA
V: TRBV5-6
J: TRBJ2-5
size: NA
DNA: TGTGCCAGCAGCTTGGGGATTCTAAGAACCCAGTACTTC
CDR3: CASSLGILRTQYF

D: NA
V: TRBV27
J: TRBJ1-6
size: NA
DNA: TGTGCCAGCAGTTTCTTAGGGAAGCGTTTTAATTCACCCCTCCACTTT
CDR3: CASSFLGKRFNSPLHF

D: NA
V: TRBV10-3
J: TRBJ1-1
size: few
DNA: TGTGCCATCAGTGAAAAGGGGATGGGCACTGAAGCTTTCTTT
CDR3: CAISEKGMGTEAFF

D: TRBD1
V: TRBV7-2
J: TRBJ2-7
size: NA
DNA: TGTGCCAGCGGCGAAGGGGGCATAGGATCCTACGAGCAGTACTTC
CDR3: CASGEGGIGSYEQYF

D: TRBD1
V: TRBV11-3
J: TRBJ2-7
size: NA
DNA: TGTGCCAGCAGCTTAGGGGGGACAGGGGATGCCTACTACGAGCAGTACTTC
CDR3: CASSLGGTGDAYYEQYF

D: TRBD2
V: TRBV4-1
J: TRBJ2-7
size: NA
DNA: TGCGCCAGCAGCCAGGGAGCGGGAGTGGGATACGAGCAGTACTTC
CDR3: CASSQGAGVGYEQYF

D: TRBD2
V: TRBV27
J: TRBJ2-1
size: NA
DNA: TGTGCCAGCAGTTTGTCCCCTGGCGGGGGGCTCTACAATGAGCAGTTCTTC
CDR3: CASSLSPGGGLYNEQFF

D: NA
V: TRBV7-6
J: TRBJ2-7
size: once
DNA: TGTGCCAGCAGCTTAGACGACAGGCACTCCTACGAGCAGTACTTC
CDR3: CASSLDDRHSYEQYF

D: NA
V: TRBV7-2
J: TRBJ2-1
size: NA
DNA: TGTGCCAGCAGCTTAGAACTCCTTCGGGAGCAGTTCTTC
CDR3: CASSLELLREQFF

D: TRBD1
V: TRBV6-1
J: TRBJ1-4
size: NA
DNA: TGTGCCAGCAGTGCAAAGGCAGGGGGTAATGAAAAACTGTTTTTT
CDR3: CASSAKAGGNEKLFF

D: NA
V: TRBV14
J: TRBJ1-1
size: NA
DNA: TGTGCCAGCAGCCAAGCGGGGATGAACACTGAAGCTTTCTTT
CDR3: CASSQAGMNTEAFF

D: TRBD2
V: TRBV5-1
J: TRBJ2-1
size: NA
DNA: TGCGCCAGCAGCGGGGGGGGGACCACCTACAATGAGCAGTTCTTC
CDR3: CASSGGGTTYNEQFF

D: NA
V: TRBV5-5
J: TRBJ2-6
size: NA
DNA: TGTGCCAGCAGCGGTGGGGGGTTCTCTGGGGCCAACGTCCTGACTTTC
CDR3: CASSGGGFSGANVLTF

D: NA
V: TRBV15
J: TRBJ1-5
size: NA
DNA: TGTGCATCCGGGGCCGAGGGGTATCAGCCCCAGCATTTT
CDR3: CASGAEGYQPQHF

D: TRBD1
V: TRBV7-3
J: TRBJ2-1
size: NA
DNA: TGTGCCAGCAGCGCCAACAGGGGTGGTGTGAATGAGCAGTTCTTC
CDR3: CASSANRGGVNEQFF

D: TRBD2
V: TRBV2
J: TRBJ2-1
size: NA
DNA: TGTGCCAGCAGTGAGCCAGTACTAGCGATTAGCTCCTACAATGAGCAGTTCTTC
CDR3: CASSEPVLAISSYNEQFF

D: NA
V: TRBV19
J: TRBJ2-2
size: NA
DNA: TGTGCCAGTAGTATGCCGGGGCTACTCACCGGGGAGCTGTTTTTT
CDR3: CASSMPGLLTGELFF

D: TRBD1
V: TRBV5-1
J: TRBJ1-2
size: NA
DNA: TGCGCCAGCAGCTTGGGGGACAGGGGTAACTATGGCTACACCTTC
CDR3: CASSLGDRGNYGYTF

D: NA
V: TRBV6-1
J: TRBJ2-7
size: NA
DNA: TGTGCCAGCAGTGAAAGACCCCACGGGGGGCTAGACGAGCAGTACTTC
CDR3: CASSERPHGGLDEQYF

D: NA
V: TRBV7-9
J: TRBJ2-2
size: NA
DNA: TGTGCCAGCAGCTTAAGGACCGGGGAGCTGTTTTTT
CDR3: CASSLRTGELFF

D: NA
V: TRBV5-1
J: TRBJ1-1
size: NA
DNA: TGCGCCAGCAGCTTGTCGGGGGGCGTTACTGAAGCTTTCTTT
CDR3: CASSLSGGVTEAFF

D: NA
V: TRBV28
J: TRBJ2-3
size: few
DNA: TGTGCCAGCAGTTTCCCCCCTCAGGGTGCGCAGTATTTT
CDR3: CASSFPPQGAQYF

D: TRBD1
V: TRBV5-1
J: TRBJ2-5
size: NA
DNA: TGCGCCAGCAGCTGGGGGACAGGACAAGAGACCCAGTACTTC
CDR3: CASSWGTGQETQYF

D: NA
V: TRBV9
J: TRBJ1-4
size: NA
DNA: TGTGCCAGCAGCCCCGGGACAAGGGGTGAAAAACTGTTTTTT
CDR3: CASSPGTRGEKLFF

D: NA
V: TRBV15
J: TRBJ2-5
size: NA
DNA: TGTGCCACCAGAAGTTTAGCTGACCAAGAGACCCAGTACTTC
CDR3: CATRSLADQETQYF

D: NA
V: TRBV14
J: TRBJ2-5
size: many
DNA: TGTGCCAGCAGCCTACAGGGCACCCCGATCCAAGAGACCCAGTACTTC
CDR3: CASSLQGTPIQETQYF